These 17 T cell receptor beta chains were all obtained from the same sample, sequenced in a study of T cells in Graves' hyperthyroidism and ophthalmopathy. Amplified regions were TCR beta CDR3 sequences from RNA transcripts. The TCR CDR3 first-round RT-PCR relied on the HTBI primer set. TCRdb reanalysed the multiplex PCR reads using MiXCR and keeps one entry per CDR3 protein. Seen here are hundreds of thousands of distinct CDR3 sequences, about 20% observed once, and the top ten hold about half. The sequenced material came from blood. The receptors shown here come from a man in his forties with Graves' ophthalmopathy.

This clonotype occurred many times. This sequence joins TRBV30 and TRBJ2-5; 8 positions agree with TRBD2. The CDR3 contains 15 residues. Germline CDR1 GTSNPN, CDR2 SVGIG (reference sequence). J gave up 5 bases and V 4 bases, and 12 bases lay outside the gene matches. CDR3: CAWNGLAQDLETQYF. The CDR3 nucleotides read TGTGCCTGGAACGGACTAGCCCAAGATCTGGAGACCCAGTACTTC.

This clonotype turned up a few times. The chain links TRBV28 to TRBJ1-3, with D maybe TRBD1 (6 bases). From germline, CDR1 is MDHEN and CDR2 SYDVKM. Trimming pared 6 bases from V and 5 bases from J, leaving 11 bases between. This CDR3 region has 13 residues. Here the CDR3 DNA reads TGTGCCAGCAGGGGAGGACAGCGAAACACCATATATTTT. Translation gives CASRGGQRNTIYF.

This clonotype occurred a few times. The rearrangement joins TRBV27 to TRBJ1-6; TRBD1 aligns across 7 bases. The CDR3 is 18 residues long. V trimming: 3 bases; J trimming: 3 bases; junction bases outside the gene matches: 11. Germline CDR1 and CDR2: MNHEY and SMNVEV (reference sequence). The CDR3 reads CASSFVTPGQFYNSPLHF. The DNA of the CDR3 is TGTGCCAGCAGTTTCGTGACTCCGGGACAGTTCTATAATTCACCCCTCCACTTT.

A few counts support this clonotype. The J gene is TRBJ2-5, the V gene TRBV6-1, with TRBD1 as a possible D gene (6 bases). CDR3 length: 13 residues. The germline V gene has CDR1 MNHNS and CDR2 SASEGT. Trimming took off 8 bases at V and 5 bases at J, with 15 bases between the two ends. The CDR3 DNA reads as TGTGCCAGCTCCGAGATGAGGGGGGAGACCCAGTACTTC. The encoded protein is CASSEMRGETQYF.

This clonotype was counted at least ten times. V gene TRBV6-2 or TRBV6-3 combines with J gene TRBJ1-2, with D uncertain. The germline CDR1 and CDR2 sequences are MNHEY and SVGEGT. The germline V and J ends were trimmed by 2 bases and 0 bases, with 10 bases remaining between them. The CDR3 has 15 residues. In DNA form, the CDR3 reads TGTGCCAGCAGTTACATCGGTGAGCCTAACTATGGCTACACCTTC. This encodes CASSYIGEPNYGYTF.

The chain has TRBV3-1 and TRBJ1-6; TRBD1 agrees at 8 bases. Trimming cost V 1 base and J 14 bases; bases outside gene matches: 7. The CDR3 has 14 residues. Germline CDR1 reads LGHDT; CDR2 reads YNNKEL (reference sequence). CDR3 sequence reads: CASSQGTGSRALHF. CDR3 coding DNA: TGTGCCAGCAGCCAAGGGACAGGGAGCAGGGCCCTCCACTTT.

Only a few counts were recorded for this clonotype. The chain couples TRBV5-1 to TRBJ2-1, with 7 bases lining up with TRBD1. Per germline, CDR1 SGHRS and CDR2 YFSETQ. J lost 10 bases, V lost 4 bases, and 11 bases had no gene match. The CDR3 contains 14 residues. CDR3 in amino acids: CASSPTGAGEEQFF. The CDR3, as DNA: TGCGCCAGCAGCCCCACAGGGGCCGGGGAAGAGCAGTTCTTC. Drawing the rest from reference TRBV5-1 and TRBJ2-1, the complete variable domain is KAGVTQTPRYLIKTRGQQVTLSCSPISGHRSVSWYQQTPGQGLQFLFEYFSETQRNKGNFPGRFSGRQFSNSRSEMNVSTLELGDSALYLCASSPTGAGEEQFFGPGTRLTVL.

This clonotype has ten or more counts. The chain is built from TRBV10-3 and TRBJ2-7, with D maybe TRBD1 (5 bases). Per germline, CDR1 ENHRY and CDR2 SYGVKD. Trimming removed 3 bases from V and 0 bases from J, with 12 bases in between. The CDR3 is 15 residues long. For the CDR3, the DNA is TGTGCCATCAGTGATGGGCAGGGTCTCTCCTACGAGCAGTACTTC. This codes for CAISDGQGLSYEQYF.

The table lists this clonotype with a few counts. J is TRBJ1-6 and V is TRBV5-1; D not certain. Trimming cost V 0 bases and J 9 bases, with 16 bases left between them. CDR3 length equals 16 residues. The germline gives CDR1 SGHRS, CDR2 YFSETQ. The CDR3 protein is CASSLGPGKGGSPLHF. The CDR3, as DNA: TGCGCCAGCAGCTTGGGCCCGGGGAAGGGAGGTTCACCCCTCCACTTT.

This chain joins TRBV18 and TRBJ2-2; weak D call: TRBD1 (5 bases). From germline, CDR1 is KGHSH and CDR2 LQKENI. The CDR3 extends over 15 amino acids. Trimming removed 5 bases at V and 0 bases at J, with 10 bases between. The chain's CDR3 is CASSADSANTGELFF. In nucleotides, the CDR3 is TGTGCCAGCTCAGCAGACAGTGCGAACACCGGGGAGCTGTTTTTT.

The rearrangement links TRBV6-2 or TRBV6-3 to TRBJ2-5; 10 bases are a match to TRBD1. Looked up from germline, CDR1 is MNHEY and CDR2 is SVGEGT. The CDR3 spans 14 residues. Trimming cost V 6 bases and J 7 bases; bases outside gene matches: 8. CDR3 region: CASRRTTGGWTQYF. Written as DNA, the CDR3 is TGTGCCAGCAGGAGGACGACAGGGGGCTGGACCCAGTACTTC.

This clonotype was detected only once. The chain couples TRBV6-2 or TRBV6-3 to TRBJ2-2, with TRBD2 identical over 8 bases. With 7 bases clipped from V and 4 bases from J, the junction kept 5 bases outside the gene matches. The CDR3 loop spans 14 amino acids. Germline CDR1 is MNHEY and CDR2 is SVGEGT. This chain's CDR3 is CASIGLATTGELFF. The CDR3 nucleotides read TGTGCCAGCATCGGACTAGCCACCACCGGGGAGCTGTTTTTT.

This clonotype was observed a handful of times. The genes are TRBV5-1 and TRBJ1-5; no clear D gene. The CDR3 contains 13 residues. The V and J ends lost 1 base and 7 bases respectively, with 9 bases between them. The germline CDR1 and CDR2 sequences are SGHRS and YFSETQ. CDR3 protein: CASSLLAGQPQHF. The CDR3 region has the DNA TGCGCCAGCAGCTTGCTTGCTGGCCAGCCCCAGCATTTT.

The sample holds many counts of this clonotype. The chain uses TRBV30 and TRBJ1-3, with D possibly TRBD1 on 5 matching bases. Between the trimmed V and J ends, which lost 0 bases and 4 bases, there was a span of 13 bases. This CDR3 spans 15 amino acids. Germline CDR1 reads GTSNPN; CDR2 reads SVGIG (reference sequence). The CDR3 region has the DNA TGTGCCTGGAGTGTACTGGGGCTACGCGGAAACACCATATATTTT. Amino acids: CAWSVLGLRGNTIYF.

This clonotype was observed at least ten times. The chain employs TRBV11-2 and TRBJ2-1; possibly TRBD2 for D (5 bases). CDR3 length: 17 residues. The germline V gene has CDR1 SGHAT and CDR2 FQNNGV. Trimming pared 5 bases from V and 0 bases from J, leaving 17 bases between. The CDR3: CASSPGRGRSSYNEQFF. DNA of the CDR3: TGTGCCAGCAGCCCCGGCAGAGGGCGGAGCTCCTACAATGAGCAGTTCTTC.

In its sample, this clonotype was seen once. The chain joins TRBV5-4 to TRBJ2-3; 10 bases agree with TRBD2. Germline CDR1 is SGHNT and CDR2 is YYREEE (reference sequence). The CDR3 runs 16 residues. V lost 4 bases to trimming and J lost 4 bases; unmatched junction nucleotides: 9. The CDR3: CASSTKLAGHSDTQYF. For the CDR3, the DNA is TGTGCCAGCAGCACCAAACTAGCGGGGCATTCAGATACGCAGTATTTT.

J is TRBJ2-1 and V is TRBV30, with 7 bases lining up with TRBD1. CDR3 size: 15 residues. Per germline, CDR1 GTSNPN and CDR2 SVGIG (reference sequence). V gave up 4 bases and J gave up 7 bases; unmatched junction bases: 13. The CDR3 sequence is CAWTLTSTGRNEQFF. In nucleotides, the CDR3 is TGTGCCTGGACCCTCACTTCGACAGGGAGAAATGAGCAGTTCTTC.